Listed below are T cell receptor beta chains from one sample, sequenced in a study of identical twins. One entry per CDR3 protein results from TCRdb running MiXCR on the 5' RACE reads. The table includes around 500,000 distinct CDR3 sequences, 14% detected once. A further study also used this sample, focusing on yellow fever vaccine responses in identical twins.

Sequencing input: CD4+ T cells sorted from blood. The receptors here all came from a woman between 18 and 29 years old in good health. Each CDR3 is given with its conserved first and last residue. The order of the fields is D gene, CDR3 length, V gene, clone size, J gene, CDR3 DNA, CDR3 protein. The D gene is left open where the match is weak. Clone size is given for some rows only: seen once, a few or many times, or a class if the clone is expanded.

.	16	TRBV14	many	TRBJ1-2	TGTGCCAGCAGCCAACGAAAAGACAGAATTAACTATGGCTACACCTTC	CASSQRKDRINYGYTF
.	12	TRBV18	.	TRBJ2-7	TGTGCCAGCTCAGATACCTCCTCCGAGCAGTACTTC	CASSDTSSEQYF
TRBD2	17	TRBV7-2	.	TRBJ2-1	TGTGCCAGCAGCGCGGGACTAGCGACGAGCTCCTACAATGAGCAGTTCTTC	CASSAGLATSSYNEQFF
.	12	TRBV20-1	.	TRBJ2-7	TGCAGTGCTCATACAGGGTACAACGAGCAGTACTTC	CSAHTGYNEQYF
.	13	TRBV27	few	TRBJ1-1	TGTGCCAGCAGTTTAAGAGGGCACACTGAAGCTTTCTTT	CASSLRGHTEAFF
TRBD2	13	TRBV6-6	few	TRBJ2-7	TGTGCCACCACCCCGGGACTAGCAGGCGAGCAGTACTTC	CATTPGLAGEQYF
.	15	TRBV4-1	.	TRBJ2-4	TGCGCCAGCAGCCGAACGGGACGGGACCTAAACATTCAGTACTTC	CASSRTGRDLNIQYF
.	15	TRBV2	.	TRBJ2-3	TGTGCCAGCAGTCTTGGACAGAAATACACAGATACGCAGTATTTT	CASSLGQKYTDTQYF
TRBD1	15	TRBV5-1	.	TRBJ2-1	TGCGCCAGCAGCTTGGCCGGGGACAGGGGGCACGAGCAGTTCTTC	CASSLAGDRGHEQFF
.	15	TRBV28	.	TRBJ1-1	TGTGCCAGCAGTTTACAGGACCTTAGGGGCACTGAAGCTTTCTTT	CASSLQDLRGTEAFF
TRBD1	16	TRBV10-3	few	TRBJ2-4	TGTGCCATCAGTGACGAAGCGGCAGGACAGGGGAACATTCAGTACTTC	CAISDEAAGQGNIQYF
TRBD2	15	TRBV3-1	.	TRBJ2-7	TGTGCCAGCAGCGTCAAACTAGCGGGGGCAGGGGAGCAGTACTTC	CASSVKLAGAGEQYF
TRBD2	15	TRBV14	few	TRBJ2-1	TGTGCCAGCAGCCAAGGGGGACTAGCGGGAAATGAGCAGTTCTTC	CASSQGGLAGNEQFF
TRBD2	18	TRBV28	few	TRBJ2-5	TGTGCCAGCAGTCAATTGGGACTAGCGGGAGGGAGTCAAGAGACCCAGTACTTC	CASSQLGLAGGSQETQYF
TRBD1	15	TRBV12-3/TRBV12-4	few	TRBJ2-5	TGTGCCAGCACCAATGACAGGGGGCATGGAGAGACCCAGTACTTC	CASTNDRGHGETQYF
.	14	TRBV7-9	few	TRBJ1-1	TGTGCCAGCAGTCCCGGGACACCAAACACTGAAGCTTTCTTT	CASSPGTPNTEAFF
.	13	TRBV20-1	few	TRBJ2-7	TGCAGTGTCAAGAACGGACTGGTTAACGAGCAGTACTTC	CSVKNGLVNEQYF
.	16	TRBV7-3	many	TRBJ2-1	TGTGCCAGCAGCTACATCCCTCGGGCCTCCTACAATGAGCAGTTCTTC	CASSYIPRASYNEQFF
TRBD1	15	TRBV27	.	TRBJ2-1	TGTGCCAGCAGTAAAATCGACAGGGGCGACAATGAGCAGTTCTTC	CASSKIDRGDNEQFF
.	16	TRBV7-9	.	TRBJ2-5	TGTGCCAGCAGCTTATCGGGGCTCAGGAGGATAGAGACCCAGTACTTC	CASSLSGLRRIETQYF
.	12	TRBV6-2/TRBV6-3	few	TRBJ2-5	TGTGCCAGCACGACTCCCCCAGAGACCCAGTACTTC	CASTTPPETQYF
TRBD1	15	TRBV30	.	TRBJ2-7	TGTGCCTGGAACCTCGACAGGGGAGGTATCTACGAGCAGTACTTC	CAWNLDRGGIYEQYF
TRBD2	19	TRBV5-1	.	TRBJ2-3	TGCGCCAGCAGCCAGGGACTAGCGGGGGGCAGCCCGAGCACAGATACGCAGTATTTT	CASSQGLAGGSPSTDTQYF
.	16	TRBV5-1	.	TRBJ2-1	TGCGCCAGCAGCTTGCCCAAGGGACAACTCTACAATGAGCAGTTCTTC	CASSLPKGQLYNEQFF
.	17	TRBV29-1	few	TRBJ2-7	TGCAGCGTTGGAGGGGTGGTGTCAGACGGAGGCCTCTACGAGCAGTACTTC	CSVGGVVSDGGLYEQYF
TRBD1	14	TRBV7-8	few	TRBJ2-7	TGTGCCAGCAGCCTAAGGACAGGGTGGTACGAGCAGTACTTC	CASSLRTGWYEQYF
.	15	TRBV7-9	.	TRBJ2-1	TGTGCCAGCAGCTTAGTGGGGCGGCTGAACAATGAGCAGTTCTTC	CASSLVGRLNNEQFF
.	15	TRBV11-1	.	TRBJ2-3	TGTGCCAGCAGCCCGGGGGGACAAAGCACAGATACGCAGTATTTT	CASSPGGQSTDTQYF
TRBD1	15	TRBV2	few	TRBJ2-1	TGTGCCAGCAGGAGTACCGGGACAGCCTACAATGAGCAGTTCTTC	CASRSTGTAYNEQFF
.	16	TRBV7-2	.	TRBJ1-2	TGTGCCAGCAGCTTAGTTATAGGTCAGGGAAACTATGGCTACACCTTC	CASSLVIGQGNYGYTF
.	13	TRBV30	few	TRBJ2-4	TGTGCCTGGAGTGTAGACAGGGAGGCCATTCAGTACTTC	CAWSVDREAIQYF
TRBD2	17	TRBV19	once	TRBJ2-1	TGTGCCAGTAGTATCCCGGGACTAGCGGGAGGAGGAAATGAGCAGTTCTTC	CASSIPGLAGGGNEQFF
TRBD2	17	TRBV5-1	.	TRBJ2-1	TGCGCCAGCAGCTCGGGACTAGCGGGAGGGTCAAACAATGAGCAGTTCTTC	CASSSGLAGGSNNEQFF
.	13	TRBV4-2	.	TRBJ1-1	TGTGCCAGCAGCCAAGTGGGCAACACTGAAGCTTTCTTT	CASSQVGNTEAFF
.	13	TRBV21-1	few	TRBJ2-7	TGTGCCAGCAGCAAAACAGGGGTCCACGAGCAGTACTTC	CASSKTGVHEQYF
.	14	TRBV7-2	few	TRBJ2-7	TGTGCCAGCCGCCTGGAATTGACGGGATACGAGCAGTACTTC	CASRLELTGYEQYF
TRBD1	15	TRBV6-1	.	TRBJ2-7	TGTGCCAGCAGAAATTCCCGGGACAGGGGATATGAGCAGTACTTC	CASRNSRDRGYEQYF
TRBD1	15	TRBV7-3	few	TRBJ2-2	TGTGCCAGCAGTTACCGGGACAGAAACACCGGGGAGCTGTTTTTT	CASSYRDRNTGELFF
.	15	TRBV5-1	few	TRBJ2-7	TGCGCCAGCAGCTTGAGAGTAGGACAGCCCTACGAGCAGTACTTC	CASSLRVGQPYEQYF
.	14	TRBV6-1	.	TRBJ2-1	TGTGCCAGCACCTGGGAGAACTCCTACAATGAGCAGTTCTTC	CASTWENSYNEQFF
.	14	TRBV20-1	many	TRBJ2-7	TGCAGTGCTGGGCCCGCCGGCCTGCTCCACGAGCAGTACTTC	CSAGPAGLLHEQYF
.	14	TRBV5-1	many	TRBJ2-3	TGCGCCAGCAGCTGGCGGGGGCAGCAAGATACGCAGTATTTT	CASSWRGQQDTQYF
TRBD1	15	TRBV28	.	TRBJ2-1	TGTGCCAGCAGTTGGGGACAGGTCGGGAGCAATGAGCAGTTCTTC	CASSWGQVGSNEQFF
TRBD1	14	TRBV29-1	.	TRBJ1-5	TGCAGCGCCGCTACAGGGGGCGTCAATCAGCCCCAGCATTTT	CSAATGGVNQPQHF
.	15	TRBV6-5	.	TRBJ2-2	TGTGCCAGCAGTTACAACAGGGGGGGTACCGGGGAGCTGTTTTTT	CASSYNRGGTGELFF
.	12	TRBV2	once	TRBJ1-2	TGTGCCAGGCGAGGGGGTACGGTTGGCTACACCTTC	CARRGGTVGYTF
TRBD2	16	TRBV20-1	.	TRBJ2-1	TGCAGTGCTAGAGACCCGACTAGCGGCGTCTACAATGAGCAGTTCTTC	CSARDPTSGVYNEQFF
.	15	TRBV7-2	once	TRBJ2-7	TGTGCCAGCAGCCTCCCGGGACGGAGCTCCTACGAGCAGTACTTC	CASSLPGRSSYEQYF
TRBD2	15	TRBV20-1	few	TRBJ2-1	TGCAGTGCGAACATAGCGGGAAGATCGTACAATGAGCAGTTCTTC	CSANIAGRSYNEQFF
TRBD1	15	TRBV15	few	TRBJ2-5	TGTGCCACCAGCAGCGGGACAGGGGGTGTGGAGACCCAGTACTTC	CATSSGTGGVETQYF
.	14	TRBV3-1	few	TRBJ2-7	TGTGCCAGCAGCCTATTATCCGGGGGCTACGAGCAGTACTTC	CASSLLSGGYEQYF
TRBD1	15	TRBV4-3	few	TRBJ2-1	TGCGCCAGCAGCCAAGGGACAGGGGGCGTCTATGAGCAGTTCTTC	CASSQGTGGVYEQFF
TRBD2	14	TRBV5-1	few	TRBJ2-2	TGCGCCAGCACGCTCGCGGGAGCCCCCGGGGAGCTGTTTTTT	CASTLAGAPGELFF
.	14	TRBV5-6	many	TRBJ2-5	TGTGCCAGCAGCTTGGTCGGTCCAAAAGAGACCCAGTACTTC	CASSLVGPKETQYF
.	16	TRBV21-1	.	TRBJ2-1	TGTGCCAGCAGCCCGATGGACGTACTACACCACGATGAGCAGTTTTTC	CASSPMDVLHHDEQFF
.	17	TRBV4-3	.	TRBJ2-7	TGCGCCAGCAGCCAAGATTTTGGGCCCAGGGCTTTCTACGAGCAGTACTTC	CASSQDFGPRAFYEQYF
.	15	TRBV5-1	.	TRBJ2-7	TGCGCCAGCAGCCGCGTGACAGGAAGCTCCTACGAGCAGTACTTC	CASSRVTGSSYEQYF
.	15	TRBV10-3	few	TRBJ1-1	TGTGCCATCAGTGATCAGTGGCCACAGAACACTGAAGCTTTCTTT	CAISDQWPQNTEAFF
.	14	TRBV7-9	.	TRBJ1-4	TGTGCCAGCAGCCCAGAGGGGTTCTATGAAAAACTGTTTTTT	CASSPEGFYEKLFF